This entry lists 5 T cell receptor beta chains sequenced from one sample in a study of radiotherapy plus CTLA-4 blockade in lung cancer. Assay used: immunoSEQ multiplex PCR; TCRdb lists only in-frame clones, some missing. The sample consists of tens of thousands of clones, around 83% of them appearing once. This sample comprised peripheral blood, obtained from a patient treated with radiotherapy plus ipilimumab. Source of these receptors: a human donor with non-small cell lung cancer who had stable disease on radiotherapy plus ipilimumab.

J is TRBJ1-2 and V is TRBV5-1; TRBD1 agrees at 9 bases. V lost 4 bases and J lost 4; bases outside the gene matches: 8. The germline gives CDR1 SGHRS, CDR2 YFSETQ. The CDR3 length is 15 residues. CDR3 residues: CASSPRTGDAYGYTF. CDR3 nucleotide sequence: TGCGCCAGCAGCCCCAGGACAGGGGACGCCTATGGCTACACCTTC. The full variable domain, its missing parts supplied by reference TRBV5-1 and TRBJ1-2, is KAGVTQTPRYLIKTRGQQVTLSCSPISGHRSVSWYQQTPGQGLQFLFEYFSETQRNKGNFPGRFSGRQFSNSRSEMNVSTLELGDSALYLCASSPRTGDAYGYTFGSGTRLTVV.

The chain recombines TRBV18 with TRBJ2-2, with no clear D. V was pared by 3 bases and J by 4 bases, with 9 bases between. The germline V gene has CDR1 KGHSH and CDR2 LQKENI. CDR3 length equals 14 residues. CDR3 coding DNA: TGTGCCAGCTCACCGCCATACAGCACCGGGGAGCTGTTTTTT. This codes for CASSPPYSTGELFF.

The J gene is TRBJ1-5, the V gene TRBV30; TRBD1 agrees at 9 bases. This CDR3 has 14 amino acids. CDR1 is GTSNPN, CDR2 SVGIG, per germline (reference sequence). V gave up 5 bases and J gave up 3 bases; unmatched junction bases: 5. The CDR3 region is CAWRGQGPNQPQHF. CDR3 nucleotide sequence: TGTGCCTGGCGGGGACAGGGACCCAATCAGCCCCAGCATTTT.

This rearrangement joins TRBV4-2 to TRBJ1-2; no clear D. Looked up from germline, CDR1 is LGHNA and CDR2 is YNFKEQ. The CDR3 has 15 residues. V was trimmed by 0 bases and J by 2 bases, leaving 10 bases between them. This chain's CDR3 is CASSQETTENYGYTF. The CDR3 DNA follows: TGTGCCAGCAGCCAAGAAACCACTGAGAACTATGGCTACACCTTC.

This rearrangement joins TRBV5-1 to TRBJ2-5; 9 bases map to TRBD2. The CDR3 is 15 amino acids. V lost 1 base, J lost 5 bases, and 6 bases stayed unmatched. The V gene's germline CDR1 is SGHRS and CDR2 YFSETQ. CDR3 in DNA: TGCGCCAGCAGCTTGATCAGCGGGGGGTGGGAGACCCAGTACTTC. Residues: CASSLISGGWETQYF.